This entry features one TCR beta chain sequence. From the 5' RACE reads, TCRdb called clonotypes with MiXCR, one entry per CDR3 protein. The table lists about 32,000 distinct CDR3 sequences, around 22% of them singletons. This CDR3 has 15 amino acids. Germline V lookup: CDR1 MNHEY, CDR2 SMNVEV (reference sequence). Deletions cut 3 bases from V and 5 bases from J, with 16 bases between. Sequencing input: memory CD4+ T cells sorted from blood. The subset: memory CD4+ T cells, CD4+CD45RO+CD25-. This receptor was taken from a female donor with breast cancer. The V call is TRBV27, the J call TRBJ1-2, with D unclear. The CDR3 loop reads CASSFFSGSQYGYTF. Written as DNA, the CDR3 is TGTGCCAGCAGTTTCTTTTCGGGCAGTCAGTATGGCTACACCTTC.